This T cell receptor beta chain was captured in a study of cytomegalovirus exposure and HLA in healthy donors. Whole-study context: One earlier analysis, a look at some 180 million T cells, found some 120 million unique TCR beta sequences. Study-wide results and limits: TCR beta V segments were, for the most part, productive about 87% or about 30% of the time in an earlier analysis. Rare TCR sequences predominated, though certain public TCRs were found in many donors.

Details on this clone: Its antigen is unknown.

V was clipped by 0 bases and J by 0 bases, with 13 bases between them. The CDR3 has 18 amino acids. Germline V lookup: CDR1 SGDLS, CDR2 YYNGEE. Use of 60 Vbeta and 13 Jbeta primers characterized the PCR. TCRdb's copy holds only in-frame clones and misses some; the assay was immunoSEQ multiplex PCR. The table has around 100,000 clones, roughly 80% seen once. The rearrangement uses TRBV9 and TRBJ2-6, with D perhaps matching TRBD2 (6 bases). What was sequenced was PBMCs. This sequence originates from a man aged 25 to 40 in good health and CMV-seropositive. The CDR3 spells CASSVARRAASGANVLTF. The CDR3 coding sequence is TGTGCCAGCAGCGTAGCCCGGAGGGCGGCCTCTGGGGCCAACGTCCTGACTTTC.